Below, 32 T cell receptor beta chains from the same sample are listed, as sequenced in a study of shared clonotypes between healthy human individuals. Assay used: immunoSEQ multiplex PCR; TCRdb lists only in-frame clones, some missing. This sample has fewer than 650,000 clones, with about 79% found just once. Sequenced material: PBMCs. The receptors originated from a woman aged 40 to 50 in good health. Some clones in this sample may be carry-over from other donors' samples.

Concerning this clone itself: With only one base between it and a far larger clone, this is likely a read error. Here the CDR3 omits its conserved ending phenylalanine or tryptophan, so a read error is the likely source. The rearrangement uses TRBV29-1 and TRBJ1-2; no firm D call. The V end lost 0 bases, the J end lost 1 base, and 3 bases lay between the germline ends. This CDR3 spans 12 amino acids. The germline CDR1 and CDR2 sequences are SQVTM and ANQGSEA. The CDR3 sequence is CSVEDHNYGYTS. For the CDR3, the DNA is TGCAGCGTTGAAGACCATAACTATGGCTACACCTCC.

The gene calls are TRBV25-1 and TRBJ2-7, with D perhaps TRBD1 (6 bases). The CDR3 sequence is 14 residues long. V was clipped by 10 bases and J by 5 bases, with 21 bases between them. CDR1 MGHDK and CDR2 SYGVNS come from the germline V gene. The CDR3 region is CATSPEQQGNEQYF. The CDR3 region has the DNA TGTGCCACGTCCCCAGAGCAACAGGGTAACGAGCAGTACTTC.

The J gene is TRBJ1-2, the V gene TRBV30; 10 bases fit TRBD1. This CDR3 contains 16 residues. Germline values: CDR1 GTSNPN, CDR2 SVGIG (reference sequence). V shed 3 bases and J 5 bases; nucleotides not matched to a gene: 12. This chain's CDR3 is CAWSQFGTGATYGYTF. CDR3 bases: TGTGCCTGGAGCCAATTCGGGACAGGGGCGACTTATGGCTACACCTTC.

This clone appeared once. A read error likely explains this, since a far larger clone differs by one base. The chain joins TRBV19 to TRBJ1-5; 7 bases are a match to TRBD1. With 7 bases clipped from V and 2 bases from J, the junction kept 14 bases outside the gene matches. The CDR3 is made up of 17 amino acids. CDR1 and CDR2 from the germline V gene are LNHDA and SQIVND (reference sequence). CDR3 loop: CASNKGWTGWGNQPQHF. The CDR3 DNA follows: TGTGCCAGTAATAAAGGGTGGACAGGATGGGGCAATCAGCCCCAGCATTTT.

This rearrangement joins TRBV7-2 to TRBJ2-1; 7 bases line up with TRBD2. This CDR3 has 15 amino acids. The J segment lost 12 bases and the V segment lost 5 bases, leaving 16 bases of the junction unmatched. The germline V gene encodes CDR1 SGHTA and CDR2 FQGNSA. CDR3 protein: CASSPPSGLGSVQFF. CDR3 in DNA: TGTGCCAGCAGCCCCCCCTCCGGACTAGGTTCGGTGCAGTTCTTC.

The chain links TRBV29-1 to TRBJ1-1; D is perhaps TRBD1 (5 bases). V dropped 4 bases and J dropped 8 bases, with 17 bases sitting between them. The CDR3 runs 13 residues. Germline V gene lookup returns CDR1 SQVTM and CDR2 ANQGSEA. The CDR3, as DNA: TGCAGCGTTGGTCGGGGGGGATCAAGGGAAGCTTTCTTT. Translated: CSVGRGGSREAFF.

The CDR3 DNA is TGTGCCATCAGTGTTCTAAGACAGGCCAGCTCCTATAATTCACCCCTCCACTTT. Residues: CAISVLRQASSYNSPLHF. The chain employs TRBV10-3 and TRBJ1-6; tentatively, D is TRBD1 (6 bases). Deletions cut 4 bases from V and 0 bases from J, with 16 bases between. The length of the CDR3 is 18 residues. CDR1 and CDR2 (germline): ENHRY, SYGVKD.

CDR3 region: CASSDLGDPGELFF. In nucleotides, the CDR3 is TGTGCCAGCAGTGACCTGGGGGACCCCGGGGAGCTGTTTTTT. The gene calls are TRBV27 and TRBJ2-2; the D call may be TRBD1 or TRBD2 (5 bases each). CDR1 is MNHEY, CDR2 SMNVEV, per germline (reference sequence). This CDR3 comprises 14 residues. The V gene lost 5 bases and the J gene lost 6 bases, with 13 bases spanning the gap.

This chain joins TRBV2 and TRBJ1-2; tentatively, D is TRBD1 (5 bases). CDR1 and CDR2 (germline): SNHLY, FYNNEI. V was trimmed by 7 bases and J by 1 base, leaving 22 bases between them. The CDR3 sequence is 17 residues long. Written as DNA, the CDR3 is TGTGCCAGCACTACGGGCGGGGGACCGGGGATTAACTATGGCTACACCTTC. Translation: CASTTGGGPGINYGYTF.

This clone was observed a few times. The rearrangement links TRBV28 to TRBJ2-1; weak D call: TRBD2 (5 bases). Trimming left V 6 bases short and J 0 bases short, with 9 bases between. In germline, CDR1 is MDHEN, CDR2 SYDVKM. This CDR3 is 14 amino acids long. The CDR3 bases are TGTGCCAGCAGGGTTGGGAGCTCCTACAATGAGCAGTTCTTC. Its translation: CASRVGSSYNEQFF.

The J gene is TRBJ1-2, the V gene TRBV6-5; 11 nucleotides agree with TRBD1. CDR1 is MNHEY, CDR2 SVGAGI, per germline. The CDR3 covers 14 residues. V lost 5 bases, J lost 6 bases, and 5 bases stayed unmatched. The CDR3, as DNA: TGTGCCAGCAGTACAGGACAGGGGGCGGATGGCTACACCTTC. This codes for CASSTGQGADGYTF.

The CDR3 DNA reads TGTGCCAGCAGCGGGACAGGTGCGTCGTACGAGCAGTACTTC. Amino acid sequence: CASSGTGASYEQYF. The J gene is TRBJ2-7, the V gene TRBV11-2; 8 bases are shared with TRBD1. The CDR3 sequence is 14 residues long. Trimming at V came to 5 bases and at J to 4 bases, leaving 7 bases not matched to a gene. Germline CDR1 is SGHAT and CDR2 is FQNNGV.

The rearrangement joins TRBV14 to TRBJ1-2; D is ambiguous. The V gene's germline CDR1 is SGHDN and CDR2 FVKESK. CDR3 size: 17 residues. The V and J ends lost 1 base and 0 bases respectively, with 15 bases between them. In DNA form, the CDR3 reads TGTGCCAGCAGCCAAGGGATAAGTCGCAGAGCTAACTATGGCTACACCTTC. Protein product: CASSQGISRRANYGYTF.

CDR3 bases: TGTGCCAGCAGCTCAGACAGGGGGAACACTGAAGCTTTCTTT. As protein: CASSSDRGNTEAFF. This sequence joins TRBV7-8 and TRBJ1-1; 8 nucleotides align to TRBD1. The ends lost 4 bases at V and 1 base at J; junction bases unmatched: 2. CDR3 size: 14 residues. Germline V gene lookup returns CDR1 SGHVS and CDR2 FQNEAQ.

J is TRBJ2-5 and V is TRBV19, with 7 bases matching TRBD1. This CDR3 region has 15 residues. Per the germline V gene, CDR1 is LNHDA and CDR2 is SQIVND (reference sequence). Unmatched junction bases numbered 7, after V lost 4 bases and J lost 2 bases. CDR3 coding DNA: TGTGCCAGTAGTAGCCTGGACAGGAATCAAGAGACCCAGTACTTC. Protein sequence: CASSSLDRNQETQYF.

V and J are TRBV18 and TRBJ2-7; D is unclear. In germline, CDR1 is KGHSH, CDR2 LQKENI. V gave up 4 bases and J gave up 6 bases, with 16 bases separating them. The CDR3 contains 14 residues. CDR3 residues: CASSLMETLGEQYF. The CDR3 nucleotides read TGTGCCAGCTCACTAATGGAGACCCTTGGCGAGCAGTACTTC. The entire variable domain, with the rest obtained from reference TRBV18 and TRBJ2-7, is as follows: NAGVMQNPRHLVRRRGQEARLRCSPMKGHSHVYWYRQLPEEGLKFMVYLQKENIIDESGMPKERFSAEFPKEGPSILRIQQVVRGDSAAYFCASSLMETLGEQYFGPGTRLTVT.

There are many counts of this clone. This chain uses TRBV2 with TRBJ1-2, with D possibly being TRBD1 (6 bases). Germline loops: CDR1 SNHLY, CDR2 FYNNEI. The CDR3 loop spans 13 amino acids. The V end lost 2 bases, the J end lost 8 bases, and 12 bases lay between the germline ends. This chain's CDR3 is CASSEPGARGYTF. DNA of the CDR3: TGTGCCAGCAGTGAACCGGGGGCGCGCGGCTACACCTTC.

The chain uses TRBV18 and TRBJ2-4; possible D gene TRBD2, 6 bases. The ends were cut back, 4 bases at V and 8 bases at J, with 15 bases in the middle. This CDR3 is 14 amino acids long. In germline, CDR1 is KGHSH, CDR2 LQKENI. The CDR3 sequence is CASSLTTREDIQYF. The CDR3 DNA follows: TGTGCCAGCTCACTCACAACCAGGGAGGACATTCAGTACTTC.

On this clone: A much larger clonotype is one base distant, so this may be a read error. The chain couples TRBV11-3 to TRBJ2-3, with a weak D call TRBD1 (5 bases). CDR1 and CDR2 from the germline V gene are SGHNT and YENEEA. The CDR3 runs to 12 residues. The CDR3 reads CASSTRTGTQYF. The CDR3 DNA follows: TGTGCCAGCAGTACCCGCACAGGTACGCAGTATTTT.

The CDR3 sequence: CASSLVPSGLYEQYF. The CDR3, as DNA: TGTGCCAGCAGCTTAGTGCCTAGCGGGTTATACGAGCAGTACTTC. This rearrangement joins TRBV7-8 to TRBJ2-7; the match to TRBD2 covers 8 bases. The CDR3 is 15 amino acids. V gave up 1 base and J gave up 4 bases; unmatched junction bases: 6. Germline V lookup: CDR1 SGHVS, CDR2 FQNEAQ.

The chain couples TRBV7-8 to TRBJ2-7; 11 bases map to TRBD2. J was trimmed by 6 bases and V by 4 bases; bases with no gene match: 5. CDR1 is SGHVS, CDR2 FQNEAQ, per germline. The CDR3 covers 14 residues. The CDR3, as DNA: TGTGCCAGCAGCTGGGGGACTAGCGGCCCCGAGCAGTACTTC. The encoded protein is CASSWGTSGPEQYF.

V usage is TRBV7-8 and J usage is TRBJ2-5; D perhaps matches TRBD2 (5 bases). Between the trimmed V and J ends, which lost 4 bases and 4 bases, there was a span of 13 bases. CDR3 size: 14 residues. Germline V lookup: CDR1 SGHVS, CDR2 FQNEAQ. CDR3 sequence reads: CASSSGRGRETQYF. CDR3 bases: TGTGCCAGCAGCTCCGGTAGAGGGAGAGAGACCCAGTACTTC.

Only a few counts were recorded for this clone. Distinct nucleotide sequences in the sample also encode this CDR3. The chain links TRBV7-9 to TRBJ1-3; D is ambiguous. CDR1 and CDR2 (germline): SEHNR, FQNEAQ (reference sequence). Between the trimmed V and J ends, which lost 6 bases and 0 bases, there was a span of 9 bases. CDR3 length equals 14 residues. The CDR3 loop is CASSPGSSGNTIYF. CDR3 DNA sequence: TGTGCCAGCAGTCCGGGGAGCTCTGGAAACACCATATATTTT.

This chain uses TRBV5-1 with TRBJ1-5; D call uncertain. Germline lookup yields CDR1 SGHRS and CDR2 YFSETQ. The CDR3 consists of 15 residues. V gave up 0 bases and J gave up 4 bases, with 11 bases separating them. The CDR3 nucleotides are TGCGCCAGCAGCTTGGGCCAGCCTGGGAATCAGCCCCAGCATTTT. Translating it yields CASSLGQPGNQPQHF.

CDR3 nucleotides: TGTGCCAGCAGCTTTGGGTTTACTGCTGAAGCTTTCTTT. Translation: CASSFGFTAEAFF. The rearrangement uses TRBV11-3 and TRBJ1-1; no firm D call. CDR3 length equals 13 residues. Per the germline V gene, CDR1 is SGHNT and CDR2 is YENEEA. V dropped 3 bases and J dropped 6 bases, with 11 bases sitting between them.

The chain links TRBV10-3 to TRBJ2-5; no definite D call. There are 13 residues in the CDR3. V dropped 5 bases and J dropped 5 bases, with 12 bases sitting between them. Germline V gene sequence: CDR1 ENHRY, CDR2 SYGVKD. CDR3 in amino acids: CAISKDLGETQYF. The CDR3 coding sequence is TGTGCCATCAGTAAGGACCTTGGGGAGACCCAGTACTTC.

The CDR3 loop reads CASSMEESSYNEQFF. In DNA form, the CDR3 reads TGTGCCAGTAGTATGGAGGAATCCTCCTACAATGAGCAGTTCTTC. V and J are TRBV19 and TRBJ2-1; D might be TRBD2 (5 bases). V lost 3 bases and J 0 bases, leaving 9 bases between the germline ends. The CDR3 has 15 amino acids. The germline gives CDR1 LNHDA, CDR2 SQIVND (reference sequence). Supplemented by reference TRBV19 and TRBJ2-1, the full variable domain reads DGGITQSPKYLFRKEGQNVTLSCEQNLNHDAMYWYRQDPGQGLRLIYYSQIVNDFQKGDIAEGYSVSREKKESFPLTVTSAQKNPTAFYLCASSMEESSYNEQFFGPGTRLTVL.

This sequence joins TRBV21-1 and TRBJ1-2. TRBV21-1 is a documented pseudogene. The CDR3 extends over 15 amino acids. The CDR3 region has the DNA TGTGCCAGCAGCAAAGTGGCAGCTTCTAACTATGGCTACACCTTC. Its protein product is CASSKVAASNYGYTF.

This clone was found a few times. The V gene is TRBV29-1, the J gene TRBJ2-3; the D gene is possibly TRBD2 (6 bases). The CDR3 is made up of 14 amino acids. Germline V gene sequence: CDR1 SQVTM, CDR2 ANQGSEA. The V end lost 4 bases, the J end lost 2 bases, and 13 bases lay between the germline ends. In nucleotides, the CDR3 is TGCAGCGTTGTGGGGGGAGGAACCACAGATACGCAGTATTTT. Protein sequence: CSVVGGGTTDTQYF.

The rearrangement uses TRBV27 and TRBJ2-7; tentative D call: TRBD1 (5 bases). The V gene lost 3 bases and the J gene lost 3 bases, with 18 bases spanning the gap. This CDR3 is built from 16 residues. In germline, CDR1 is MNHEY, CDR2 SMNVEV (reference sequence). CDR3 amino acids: CASSFNPRGPYYEQYF. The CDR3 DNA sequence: TGTGCCAGCAGTTTCAATCCTAGGGGTCCCTACTACGAGCAGTACTTC.

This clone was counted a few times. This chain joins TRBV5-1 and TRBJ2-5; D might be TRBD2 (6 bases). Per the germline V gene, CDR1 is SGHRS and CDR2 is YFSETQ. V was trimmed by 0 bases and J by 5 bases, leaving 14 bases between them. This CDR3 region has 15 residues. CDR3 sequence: CASSLGRRAWETQYF. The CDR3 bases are TGCGCCAGCAGCTTGGGTCGGAGGGCCTGGGAGACCCAGTACTTC. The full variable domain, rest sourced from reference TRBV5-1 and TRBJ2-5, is KAGVTQTPRYLIKTRGQQVTLSCSPISGHRSVSWYQQTPGQGLQFLFEYFSETQRNKGNFPGRFSGRQFSNSRSEMNVSTLELGDSALYLCASSLGRRAWETQYFGPGTRLLVL.

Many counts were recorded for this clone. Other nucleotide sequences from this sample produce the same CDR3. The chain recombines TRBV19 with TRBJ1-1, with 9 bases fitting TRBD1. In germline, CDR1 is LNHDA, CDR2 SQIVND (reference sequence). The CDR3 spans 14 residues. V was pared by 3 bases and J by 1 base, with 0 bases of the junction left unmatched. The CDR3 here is CASSMGQGNTEAFF. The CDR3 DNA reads TGTGCCAGTAGTATGGGACAGGGGAACACTGAAGCTTTCTTT.